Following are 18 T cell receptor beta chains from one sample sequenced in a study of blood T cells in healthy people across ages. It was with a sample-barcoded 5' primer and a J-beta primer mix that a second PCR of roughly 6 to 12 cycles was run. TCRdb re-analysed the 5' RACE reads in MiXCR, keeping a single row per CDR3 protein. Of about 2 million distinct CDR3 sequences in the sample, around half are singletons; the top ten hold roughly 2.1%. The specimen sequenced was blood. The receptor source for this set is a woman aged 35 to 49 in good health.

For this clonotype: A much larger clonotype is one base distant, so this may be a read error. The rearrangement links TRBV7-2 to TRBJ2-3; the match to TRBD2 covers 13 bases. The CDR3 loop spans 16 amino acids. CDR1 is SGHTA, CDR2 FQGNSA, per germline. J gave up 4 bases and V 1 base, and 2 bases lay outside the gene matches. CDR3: CASSLVGLAGADTQYF. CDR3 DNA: TGTGCCAGCAGCTTAGTCGGACTAGCGGGGGCAGATACGCAGTATTTT. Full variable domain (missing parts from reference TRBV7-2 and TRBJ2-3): GAGVSQSPSNKVTEKGKDVELRCDPISGHTALYWYRQSLGQGLEFLIYFQGNSAPDKSGLPSDRFSAERTGGSVSTLTIQRTQQEDSAVYLCASSLVGLAGADTQYFGPGTRLTVL.

The CDR3, as DNA: TGTGCCACCCTGGGACAGGCCGTTGGCGAGCAGTACTTC. Protein sequence: CATLGQAVGEQYF. The J gene is TRBJ2-7, the V gene TRBV28; 8 nucleotides line up with TRBD1. Germline lookup yields CDR1 MDHEN and CDR2 SYDVKM. There are 13 residues in the CDR3. V trimming: 10 bases; J trimming: 6 bases; junction bases outside the gene matches: 11.

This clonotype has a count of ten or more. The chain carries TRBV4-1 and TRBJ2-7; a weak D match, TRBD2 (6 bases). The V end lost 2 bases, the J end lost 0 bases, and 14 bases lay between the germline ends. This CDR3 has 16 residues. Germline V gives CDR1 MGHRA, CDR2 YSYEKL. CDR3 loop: CASSQRGGTLSYEQYF. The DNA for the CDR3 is TGCGCCAGCAGCCAACGGGGCGGGACCCTCTCCTACGAGCAGTACTTC.

DNA of the CDR3: TGTGCCAGCAGTTTAGCCGGGACAAATTACAATGAGCAGTTCTTC. This translates into CASSLAGTNYNEQFF. J is TRBJ2-1 and V is TRBV14, with D tentatively TRBD1 (6 bases). V was pared by 6 bases and J by 4 bases, with 16 bases between. The CDR3 spans 15 residues. Germline V gene lookup returns CDR1 SGHDN and CDR2 FVKESK.

The CDR3 loop is CASSLDRLVSYEQYF. The CDR3 DNA sequence: TGCGCCAGCAGCTTGGATCGCCTCGTATCCTACGAGCAGTACTTC. V gene TRBV5-1 combines with J gene TRBJ2-7; D not certain. V dropped 0 bases and J dropped 1 base, with 11 bases sitting between them. This CDR3 comprises 15 residues. Germline V gene sequence: CDR1 SGHRS, CDR2 YFSETQ.

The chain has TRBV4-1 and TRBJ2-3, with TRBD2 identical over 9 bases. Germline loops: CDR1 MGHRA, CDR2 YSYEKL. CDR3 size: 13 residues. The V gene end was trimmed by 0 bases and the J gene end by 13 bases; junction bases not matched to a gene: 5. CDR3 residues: CASSQDKREDEYF. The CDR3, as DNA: TGCGCCAGCAGCCAAGATAAGCGGGAGGACGAGTATTTT.

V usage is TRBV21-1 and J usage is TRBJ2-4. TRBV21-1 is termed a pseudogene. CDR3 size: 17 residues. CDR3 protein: CASSKVKLHPLSNIQYF. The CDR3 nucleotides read TGTGCCAGCAGCAAAGTCAAGTTACATCCCTTATCGAACATTCAGTACTTC.

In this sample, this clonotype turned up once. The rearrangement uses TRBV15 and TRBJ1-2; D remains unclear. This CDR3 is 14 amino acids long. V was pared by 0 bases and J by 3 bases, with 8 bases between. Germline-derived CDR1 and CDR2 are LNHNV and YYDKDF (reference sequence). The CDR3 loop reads CATSRDLGYYGYTF. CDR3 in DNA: TGTGCCACCAGCAGAGATCTGGGCTACTATGGCTACACCTTC.

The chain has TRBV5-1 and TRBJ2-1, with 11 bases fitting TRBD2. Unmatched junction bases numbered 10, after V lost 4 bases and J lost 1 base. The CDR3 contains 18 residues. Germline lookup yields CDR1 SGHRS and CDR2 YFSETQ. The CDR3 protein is CASSRLAGGLNSYNEQFF. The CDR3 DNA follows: TGCGCCAGCAGCAGGCTAGCGGGGGGATTAAATTCCTACAATGAGCAGTTCTTC.

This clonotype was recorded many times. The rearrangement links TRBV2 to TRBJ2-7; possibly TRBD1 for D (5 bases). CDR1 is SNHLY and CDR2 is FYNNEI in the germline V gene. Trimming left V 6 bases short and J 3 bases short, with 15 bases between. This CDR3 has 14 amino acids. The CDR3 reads CASRALGALYEQYF. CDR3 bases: TGTGCCAGCAGGGCCCTAGGGGCGCTCTACGAGCAGTACTTC.

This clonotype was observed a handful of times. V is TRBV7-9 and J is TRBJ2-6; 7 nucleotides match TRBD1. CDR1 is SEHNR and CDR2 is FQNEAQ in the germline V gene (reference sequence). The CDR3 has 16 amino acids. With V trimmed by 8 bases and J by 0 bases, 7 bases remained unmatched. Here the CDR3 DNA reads TGTGCCAGCCCTCCGGGACAGTACTCTGGGGCCAACGTCCTGACTTTC. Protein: CASPPGQYSGANVLTF.

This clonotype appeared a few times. CDR3 region: CASSSRTSRDNEQFF. CDR3 nucleotide sequence: TGTGCCAGCTCATCCCGGACTAGCCGCGACAATGAGCAGTTCTTC. The rearrangement uses TRBV18 and TRBJ2-1; 8 bases are a match to TRBD2. The CDR3 loop spans 15 amino acids. V lost 5 bases and J lost 5; bases outside the gene matches: 8. The germline V gene encodes CDR1 KGHSH and CDR2 LQKENI.

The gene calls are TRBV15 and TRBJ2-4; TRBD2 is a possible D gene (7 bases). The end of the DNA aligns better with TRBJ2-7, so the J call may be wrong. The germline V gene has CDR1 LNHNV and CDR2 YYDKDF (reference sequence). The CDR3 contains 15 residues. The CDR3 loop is CATSTRGGGSYEQYF. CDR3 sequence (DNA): TGTGCCACCAGCACGAGAGGGGGAGGGAGCTACGAGCAGTACTTC.

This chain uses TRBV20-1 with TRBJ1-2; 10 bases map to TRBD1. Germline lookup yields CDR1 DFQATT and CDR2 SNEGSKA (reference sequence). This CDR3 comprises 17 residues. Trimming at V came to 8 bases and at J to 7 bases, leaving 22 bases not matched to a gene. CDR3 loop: CSSEGEARTGTGAGYTF. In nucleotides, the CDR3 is TGCAGTTCGGAAGGGGAAGCGAGAACCGGGACAGGGGCTGGCTACACCTTC.

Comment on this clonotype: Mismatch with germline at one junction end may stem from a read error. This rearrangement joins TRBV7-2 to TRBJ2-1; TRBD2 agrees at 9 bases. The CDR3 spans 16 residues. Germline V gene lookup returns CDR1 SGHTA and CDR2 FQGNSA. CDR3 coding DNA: TGTGCCAGCAGCTTAGTCGGCGGGGGGGTCTACAGTGAGCAGTTCTTC. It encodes CASSLVGGGVYSEQFF.

CDR3: CASIHGGACYEQYF. The DNA of the CDR3 is TGTGCCAGCATCCACGGGGGGGCTTGTTACGAGCAGTACTTC. The V and J genes are TRBV28 and TRBJ2-7; TRBD2 matches 8 bases. Germline trimming cut 7 bases from V and 4 bases from J; bases unmatched to any gene: 9. Germline CDR1 MDHEN, CDR2 SYDVKM. The CDR3 contains 14 residues.

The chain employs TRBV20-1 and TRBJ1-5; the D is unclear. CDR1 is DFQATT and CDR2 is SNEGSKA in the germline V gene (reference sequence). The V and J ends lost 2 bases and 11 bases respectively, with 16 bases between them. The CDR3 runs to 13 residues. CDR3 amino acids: CSARRQTDRAQHF. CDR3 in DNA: TGCAGTGCTAGAAGGCAGACGGATAGGGCCCAGCATTTT.

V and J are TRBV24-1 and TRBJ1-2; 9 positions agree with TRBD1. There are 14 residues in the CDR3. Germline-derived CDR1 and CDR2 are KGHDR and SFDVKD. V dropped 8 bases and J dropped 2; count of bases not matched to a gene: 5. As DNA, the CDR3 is TGTGCCACCACCCACAGGGGGCTCAACTATGGCTACACCTTC. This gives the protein CATTHRGLNYGYTF.